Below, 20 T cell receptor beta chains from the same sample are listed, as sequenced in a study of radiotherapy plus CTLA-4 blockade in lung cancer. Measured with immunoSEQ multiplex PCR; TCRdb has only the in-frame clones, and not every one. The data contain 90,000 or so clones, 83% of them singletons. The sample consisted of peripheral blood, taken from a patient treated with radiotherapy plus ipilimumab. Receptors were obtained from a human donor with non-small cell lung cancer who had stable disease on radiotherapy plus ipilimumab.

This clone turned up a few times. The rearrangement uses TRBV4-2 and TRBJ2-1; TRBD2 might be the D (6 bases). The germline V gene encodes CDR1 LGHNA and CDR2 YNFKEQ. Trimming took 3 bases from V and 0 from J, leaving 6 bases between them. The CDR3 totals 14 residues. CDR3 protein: CASSHGSSYNEQFF. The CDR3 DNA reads TGTGCCAGCAGCCACGGGAGCTCCTACAATGAGCAGTTCTTC.

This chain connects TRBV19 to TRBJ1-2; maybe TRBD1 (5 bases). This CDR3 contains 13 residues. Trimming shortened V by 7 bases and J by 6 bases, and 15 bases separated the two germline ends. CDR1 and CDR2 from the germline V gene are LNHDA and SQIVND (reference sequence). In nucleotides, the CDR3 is TGTGCCAGTACTTGGGACTGGCGGGATGGCTACACCTTC. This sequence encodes CASTWDWRDGYTF.

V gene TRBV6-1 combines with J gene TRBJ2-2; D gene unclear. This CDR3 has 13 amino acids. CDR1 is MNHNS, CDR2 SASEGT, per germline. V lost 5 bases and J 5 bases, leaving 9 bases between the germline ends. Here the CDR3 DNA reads TGTGCCAGCAGTCTTGAGATGACCGGGGAGCTGTTTTTT. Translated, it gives CASSLEMTGELFF.

CDR3 nucleotide sequence: TGTGCCAGCAGTTTAGGCGGATACTACGAGCAGTACTTC. Protein: CASSLGGYYEQYF. The rearrangement joins TRBV27 to TRBJ2-7; D call uncertain. CDR3 length equals 13 residues. Germline CDR1 reads MNHEY; CDR2 reads SMNVEV (reference sequence). Trimming shortened V by 2 bases and J by 3 bases, and 8 bases separated the two germline ends.

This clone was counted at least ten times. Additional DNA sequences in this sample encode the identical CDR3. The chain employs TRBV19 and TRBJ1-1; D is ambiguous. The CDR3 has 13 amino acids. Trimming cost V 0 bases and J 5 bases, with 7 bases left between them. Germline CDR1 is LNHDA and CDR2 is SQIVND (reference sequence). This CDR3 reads CASSIDGWTEAFF. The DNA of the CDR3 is TGTGCCAGTAGTATAGACGGTTGGACTGAAGCTTTCTTT.

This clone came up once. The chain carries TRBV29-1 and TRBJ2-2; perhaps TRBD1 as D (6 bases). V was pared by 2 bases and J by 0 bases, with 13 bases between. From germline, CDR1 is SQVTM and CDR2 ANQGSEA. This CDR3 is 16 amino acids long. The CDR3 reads CSVEFAPGANTGELFF. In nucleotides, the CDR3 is TGCAGCGTTGAATTCGCCCCAGGGGCGAACACCGGGGAGCTGTTTTTT.

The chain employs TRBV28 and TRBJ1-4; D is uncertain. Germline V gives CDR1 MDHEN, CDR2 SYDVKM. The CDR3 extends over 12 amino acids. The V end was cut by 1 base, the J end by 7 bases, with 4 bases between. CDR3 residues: CASSLYSEKLFF. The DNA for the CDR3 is TGTGCCAGCAGTTTATATAGTGAAAAACTGTTTTTT.

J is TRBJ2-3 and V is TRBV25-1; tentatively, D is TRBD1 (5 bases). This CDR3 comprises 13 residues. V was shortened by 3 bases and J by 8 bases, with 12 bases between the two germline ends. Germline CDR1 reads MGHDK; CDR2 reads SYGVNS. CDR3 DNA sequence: TGTGCCAGCAGTGACCTGGGGCTTACTACGCAGTATTTT. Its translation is CASSDLGLTTQYF.

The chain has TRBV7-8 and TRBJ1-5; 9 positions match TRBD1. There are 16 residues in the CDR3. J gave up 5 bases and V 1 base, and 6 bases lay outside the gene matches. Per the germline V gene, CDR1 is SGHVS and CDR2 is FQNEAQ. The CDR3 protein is CASSLEGQGWDQPQHF. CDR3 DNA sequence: TGTGCCAGCAGCTTAGAGGGACAGGGTTGGGATCAGCCCCAGCATTTT.

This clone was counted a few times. DNA for the CDR3: TGTGCCAGCAGCCAAAGCTGGGAATTGGACCACGAGCAGTACTTC. Its protein product is CASSQSWELDHEQYF. This sequence joins TRBV4-2 and TRBJ2-7; D unresolved. This CDR3 comprises 15 residues. Germline V gives CDR1 LGHNA, CDR2 YNFKEQ. Trimming took 2 bases from V and 5 from J, leaving 16 bases between them.

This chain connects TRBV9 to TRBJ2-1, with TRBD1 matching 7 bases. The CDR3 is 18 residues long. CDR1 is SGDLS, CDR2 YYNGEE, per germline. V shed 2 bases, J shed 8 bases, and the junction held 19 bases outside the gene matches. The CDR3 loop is CASSVGPRGQTDGDEQFF. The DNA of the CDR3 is TGTGCCAGCAGCGTCGGTCCCAGGGGACAGACCGACGGGGATGAGCAGTTCTTC.

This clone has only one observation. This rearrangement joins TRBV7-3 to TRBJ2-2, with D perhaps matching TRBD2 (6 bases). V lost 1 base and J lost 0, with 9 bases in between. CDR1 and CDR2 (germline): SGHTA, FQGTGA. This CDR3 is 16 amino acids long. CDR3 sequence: CASSLRGGANTGELFF. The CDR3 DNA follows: TGTGCCAGCAGCTTAAGAGGAGGGGCGAACACCGGGGAGCTGTTTTTT. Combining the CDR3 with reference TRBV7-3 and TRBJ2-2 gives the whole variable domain GAGVSQTPSNKVTEKGKYVELRCDPISGHTALYWYRQSLGQGPEFLIYFQGTGAADDSGLPNDRFFAVRPEGSVSTLKIQRTERGDSAVYLCASSLRGGANTGELFFGEGSRLTVL.

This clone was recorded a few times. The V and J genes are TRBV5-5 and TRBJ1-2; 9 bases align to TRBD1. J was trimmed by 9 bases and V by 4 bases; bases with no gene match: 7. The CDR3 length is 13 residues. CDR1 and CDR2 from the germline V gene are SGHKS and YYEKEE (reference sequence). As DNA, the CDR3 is TGTGCCAGCAGCACCGGACAGGGGAATAGCTACACCTTC. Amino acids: CASSTGQGNSYTF.

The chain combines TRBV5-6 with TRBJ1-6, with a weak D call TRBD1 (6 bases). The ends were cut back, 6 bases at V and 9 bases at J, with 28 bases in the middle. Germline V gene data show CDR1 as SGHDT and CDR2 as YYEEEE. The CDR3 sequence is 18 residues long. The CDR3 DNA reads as TGTGCCAGCAATCACGAGGGGGACCGGGAGGTAGGTAGTTCACCCCTCCACTTT. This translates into CASNHEGDREVGSSPLHF. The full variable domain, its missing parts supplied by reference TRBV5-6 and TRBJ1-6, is DAGVTQSPTHLIKTRGQQVTLRCSPKSGHDTVSWYQQALGQGPQFIFQYYEEEERQRGNFPDRFSGHQFPNYSSELNVNALLLGDSALYLCASNHEGDREVGSSPLHFGNGTRLTVT.

Here the CDR3 reads CASSQWTGTAGEQYF. The CDR3 coding sequence is TGTGCCAGCAGCCAGTGGACAGGGACCGCGGGCGAGCAGTACTTC. The genes are TRBV11-1 and TRBJ2-7; 8 bases map to TRBD1. The CDR3 runs to 15 residues. The V gene's germline CDR1 is SGHAT and CDR2 FQDESV (reference sequence). V shed 5 bases and J 6 bases; nucleotides not matched to a gene: 12.

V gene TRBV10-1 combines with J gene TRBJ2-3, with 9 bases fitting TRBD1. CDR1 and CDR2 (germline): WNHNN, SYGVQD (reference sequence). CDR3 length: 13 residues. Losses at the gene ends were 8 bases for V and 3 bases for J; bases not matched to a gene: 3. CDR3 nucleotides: TGCGCCAGCGGGGGACAGGGAACAGATACGCAGTATTTT. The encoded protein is CASGGQGTDTQYF.

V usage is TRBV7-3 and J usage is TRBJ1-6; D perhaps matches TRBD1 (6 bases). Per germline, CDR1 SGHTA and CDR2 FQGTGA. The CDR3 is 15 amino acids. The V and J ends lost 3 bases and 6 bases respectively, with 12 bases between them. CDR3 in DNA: TGTGCCAGCAGCTTGGGGGGGCTGCCTAATTCACCCCTCCACTTT. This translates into CASSLGGLPNSPLHF.

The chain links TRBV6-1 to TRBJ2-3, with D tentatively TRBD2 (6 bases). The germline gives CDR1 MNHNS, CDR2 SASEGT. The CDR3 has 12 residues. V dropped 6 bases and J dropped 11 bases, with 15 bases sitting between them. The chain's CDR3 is CASRLGGVEQYF. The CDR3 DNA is TGTGCCAGCAGGTTGGGCGGGGTTGAGCAGTATTTT.

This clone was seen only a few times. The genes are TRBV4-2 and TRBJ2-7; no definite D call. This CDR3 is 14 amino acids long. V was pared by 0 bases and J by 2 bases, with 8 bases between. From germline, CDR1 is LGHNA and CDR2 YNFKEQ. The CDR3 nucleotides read TGTGCCAGCAGCCAAGAGGCCGCAGCCTACGAGCAGTACTTC. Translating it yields CASSQEAAAYEQYF.

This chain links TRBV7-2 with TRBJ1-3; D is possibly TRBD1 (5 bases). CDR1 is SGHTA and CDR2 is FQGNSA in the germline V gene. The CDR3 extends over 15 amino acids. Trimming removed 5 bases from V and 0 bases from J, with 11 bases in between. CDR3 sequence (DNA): TGTGCCAGCAGCCCGACAGACCGCTCTGGAAACACCATATATTTT. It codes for CASSPTDRSGNTIYF.